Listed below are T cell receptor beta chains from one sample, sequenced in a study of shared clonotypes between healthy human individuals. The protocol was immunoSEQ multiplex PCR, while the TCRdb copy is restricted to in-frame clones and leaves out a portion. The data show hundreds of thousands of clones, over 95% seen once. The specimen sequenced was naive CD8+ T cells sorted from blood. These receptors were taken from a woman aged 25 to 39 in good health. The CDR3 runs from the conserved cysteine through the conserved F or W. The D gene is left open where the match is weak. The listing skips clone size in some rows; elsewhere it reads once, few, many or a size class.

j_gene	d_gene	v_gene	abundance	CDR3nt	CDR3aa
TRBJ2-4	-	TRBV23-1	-	TGCGCCAGCACTAGTGACGGCCTAGCCAAAAACATTCAGTACTTC	CASTSDGLAKNIQYF
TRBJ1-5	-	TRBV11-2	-	TGTGCCAGCAGCTTAGTATCCAACAATCAGCCCCAGCATTTT	CASSLVSNNQPQHF
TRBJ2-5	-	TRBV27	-	TGTGCCAGCAGTTTAGCGGGGCGCGGGGAGACCCAGTACTTC	CASSLAGRGETQYF
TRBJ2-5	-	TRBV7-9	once	TGTGCCAGCAGCACCCGGAAGGGTTTGGAGACCCAGTACTTC	CASSTRKGLETQYF
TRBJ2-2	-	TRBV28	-	TGTGCCAGCAGGGGGTCCACCGGGGAGCTGTTTTTT	CASRGSTGELFF
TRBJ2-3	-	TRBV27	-	TGTGCCAGCAGTATGGCGGTCAACACAGATACGCAGTATTTT	CASSMAVNTDTQYF
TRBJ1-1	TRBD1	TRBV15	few	TGTGCCACCAGCCGAAGACAGGGGAACACTGAAGCTTTCTTT	CATSRRQGNTEAFF
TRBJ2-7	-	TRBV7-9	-	TGTGCCAGCAGCTTAGGGTCCGGCAGTTACGAGCAGTACTTC	CASSLGSGSYEQYF
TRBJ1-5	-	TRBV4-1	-	TGCGCCAGCAGCCAAGAGTGGGCCAGTACCCAGCCCCAGCATTTT	CASSQEWASTQPQHF
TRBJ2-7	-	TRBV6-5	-	TGTGCCAGCAGTTACTCGACGGGGGAGAGCTCCTACGAGCAGTACTTC	CASSYSTGESSYEQYF
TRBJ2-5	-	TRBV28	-	TGTGCCAGCAGTGGGCATACAGAGACCCAGTACTTC	CASSGHTETQYF
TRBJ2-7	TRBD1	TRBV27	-	TGTGCCAGCAGTCACCTCGACAGGGGAGGATTGAAGGAGCAGTACTTC	CASSHLDRGGLKEQYF
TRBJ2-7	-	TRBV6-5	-	TGTGCCAGCAGTTACAACAGCGCCTACGAGCAGTACTTC	CASSYNSAYEQYF
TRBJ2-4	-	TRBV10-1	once	TGCGCCACTCCGACGGGGGGACGAGGGGGCCACAAAAACATTCAGTACTTC	CATPTGGRGGHKNIQYF
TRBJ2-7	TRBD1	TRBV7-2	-	TGTGCCAGCAGCCTACGCCGGACAGGGCCCTATTCCTCCGAGCAGTACTTC	CASSLRRTGPYSSEQYF
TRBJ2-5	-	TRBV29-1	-	TGCAGCGTTGAAGATCAGGGGCCCCACCAAGAGACCCAGTACTTC	CSVEDQGPHQETQYF
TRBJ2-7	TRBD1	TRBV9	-	TGTGCCAGCAGCGTAGACCCGCCCGGGACAGGGGTATACGAGCAGTACTTC	CASSVDPPGTGVYEQYF
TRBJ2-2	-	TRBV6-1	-	TGTGCCAGCAGTGGTCTCTTTTTGTCCGGGGAGCTGTTTTTT	CASSGLFLSGELFF
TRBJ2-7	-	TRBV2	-	TGTGCCAGCAGTGATTGGGGGTTCCGCGACGAGCAGTACTTC	CASSDWGFRDEQYF
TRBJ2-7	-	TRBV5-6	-	TGTGCCAGCAGCTTGCAGGTATCCTACGAGCAGTACTTC	CASSLQVSYEQYF
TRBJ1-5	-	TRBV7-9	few	TGTGCCAGCAGCTCGATCGGGACTGGGCCCCAGCATTTT	CASSSIGTGPQHF
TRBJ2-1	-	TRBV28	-	TGTGCCAGCAGTTTTTTGGTGAGCTCCTACAATGAGCAGTTCTTC	CASSFLVSSYNEQFF
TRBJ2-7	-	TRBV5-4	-	TGTGCCAGCGGGGACACTTACGAGCAGTACTTC	CASGDTYEQYF
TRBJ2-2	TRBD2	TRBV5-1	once	TGCGCCAGCAGCGCGGGGGGGATCACCGGGGAGCTGTTTTTT	CASSAGGITGELFF
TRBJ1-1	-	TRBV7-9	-	TGTGCCAGCAGCCTCGCCCGGACAGTTGAAGCTTTCTTT	CASSLARTVEAFF
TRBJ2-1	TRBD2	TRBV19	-	TGTGCCAGTAGTATGGGGACTAGCGGTAAAAATGAGCAGTTCTTC	CASSMGTSGKNEQFF
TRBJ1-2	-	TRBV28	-	TGTGCCAGCAGTTCATCCTGGGGGCTTGGCTACACCTTC	CASSSSWGLGYTF
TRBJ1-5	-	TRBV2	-	TGTGCCAGCAGACCCGGACGGGAGGGTCTTTCCAATCAGCCCCAGCATTTT	CASRPGREGLSNQPQHF
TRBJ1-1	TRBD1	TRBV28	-	TGTGCCAGCAGTCCGCCAGGGACAGCCTACGCTGAAGCTTTCTTT	CASSPPGTAYAEAFF
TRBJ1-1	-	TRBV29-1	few	TGCAGCGTTGGGGTAGTAGTTACTGAAGCTTTCTTT	CSVGVVVTEAFF
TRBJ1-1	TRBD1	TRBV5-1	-	TGCGCCAGCAGACTGGACAGGAACATGAACACTGAAGCTTTCTTT	CASRLDRNMNTEAFF
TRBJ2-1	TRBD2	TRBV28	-	TGTGCCAGCAGGTTCGGGACTAGCGGGAGCAATGAGCAGTTCTTC	CASRFGTSGSNEQFF
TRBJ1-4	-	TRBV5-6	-	TGTGCCAGCAGCTCCGCGGGGAGGGCTGAAAAACTGTTTTTT	CASSSAGRAEKLFF
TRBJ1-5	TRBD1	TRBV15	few	TGTGCCACCACCCGGGACAGCTCTAGGCCCCAGCATTTT	CATTRDSSRPQHF
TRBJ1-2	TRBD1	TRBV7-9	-	TGTGCCAGCAGCCAACAGGGGGGTGTCGGCACCTTC	CASSQQGGVGTF
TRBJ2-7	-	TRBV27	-	TGTGCCAGCAGTCCTAGGACTGAATTGGACGAGCAGTACTTC	CASSPRTELDEQYF
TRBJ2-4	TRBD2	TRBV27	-	TGTGCCAGCAGTCCTACGGGACTACAAAACATTCAGTACTTC	CASSPTGLQNIQYF
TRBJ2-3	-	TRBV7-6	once	TGTGCCAGCAGCTTAGTAGGGGGGACAGATACGCAGTATTTT	CASSLVGGTDTQYF
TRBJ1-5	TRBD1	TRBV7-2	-	TGTGCCAGCAGCTTAGGGACAGGGGCAAATCAGCCCCAGCATTTT	CASSLGTGANQPQHF
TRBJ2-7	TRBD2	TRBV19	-	TGTGCCAGTAGCCCCGGACTAGCGGACTACGAGCAGTACTTC	CASSPGLADYEQYF
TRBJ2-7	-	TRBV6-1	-	TGTGCCATCGACCTTTCCTACGAGCAGTACTTC	CAIDLSYEQYF
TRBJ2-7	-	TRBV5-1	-	TGCGCCAGCAGCTACGACTATTCCTACGAGCAGTACTTC	CASSYDYSYEQYF
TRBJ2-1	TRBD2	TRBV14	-	TGTGCCAGCAGCGCCCTAGCGGGAGGAGAATCCACTTCCATCTACAATGAGCAGTTCTTC	CASSALAGGESTSIYNEQFF
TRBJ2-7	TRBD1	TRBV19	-	TGTGCCAGTAGCGACAGGGGGCTATTTTCCTACGAGCAGTACTTC	CASSDRGLFSYEQYF
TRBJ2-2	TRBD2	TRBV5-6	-	TGTGCCAGCAGCTTACGACTAGCGATACCCCCCGGGGAGCTGTTTTTT	CASSLRLAIPPGELFF
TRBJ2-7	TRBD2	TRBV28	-	TGTGCCAGCAGTTTTCGGGGGGGCGGGCAGTACTTC	CASSFRGGGQYF
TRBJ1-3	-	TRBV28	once	TGTGCCAGCAGTTTATGGGTGGGGGCAGCTGGAAACACCATATATTTT	CASSLWVGAAGNTIYF
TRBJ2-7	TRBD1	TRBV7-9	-	TGTGCCAGCAGCTTGGGGACAGCCTACGAGCAGTACTTC	CASSLGTAYEQYF
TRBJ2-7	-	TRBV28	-	TGTGCCAGCAGTTCGTACAGGGTGAGCTCCTACGAGCAGTACTTC	CASSSYRVSSYEQYF
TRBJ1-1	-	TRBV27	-	TGTGCCAGCAGTTTAGGGCGGGGAACTGAAGCTTTCTTT	CASSLGRGTEAFF
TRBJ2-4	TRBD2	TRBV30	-	TGTGCCTCCCTCGAGATAGGGTTAGCGGGAGTTTTTACGTACTTC	CASLEIGLAGVFTYF
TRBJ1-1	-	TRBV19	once	TGTGCCAGTAGTTCCAGGGGCGTTAACACTGAAGCTTTCTTT	CASSSRGVNTEAFF
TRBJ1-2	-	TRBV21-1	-	TGTGCCAGCAGCGAAGACAACTATGGCTACACCTTC	CASSEDNYGYTF
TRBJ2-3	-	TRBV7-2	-	TGTGCCAGCAGCTCCCAGAACGGGTATACGCAGTATTTT	CASSSQNGYTQYF
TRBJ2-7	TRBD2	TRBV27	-	TGTGCCAGCAGTTTCGCGGGAGAGTCCTACGAGCAGTACTTC	CASSFAGESYEQYF
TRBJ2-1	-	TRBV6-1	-	TGTGCCAGCAGTGAAGAGGTAACAGGCTGGATTCCCTACAATGAGCAGTTCTTC	CASSEEVTGWIPYNEQFF
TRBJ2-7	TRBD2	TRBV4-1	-	TGCGCCAGCAGCCAAGATCCGGGAGGGGCCTACGAGCAGTACTTC	CASSQDPGGAYEQYF